The 24 T cell receptor beta chains presented below share a single source sample, sequenced in a study of T cells in Graves' hyperthyroidism and ophthalmopathy. Amplification of TCR beta CDR3 regions used RNA as the template. The TCR CDR3 first-round RT-PCR relied on the HTBI primer set. TCRdb re-analysed the multiplex PCR reads in MiXCR, keeping a single row per CDR3 protein. The table lists about 770,000 distinct CDR3 sequences, around 20% of them singletons, with around 15% in the top ten. The sequenced sample consisted of blood. Receptor source: a woman aged 50 to 65 with Graves' hyperthyroidism that later progressed to Graves' ophthalmopathy.

The CDR3 is CASSDPPSGNEQFF. In DNA form, the CDR3 reads TGTGCCAGCAGTGATCCACCTAGCGGGAATGAGCAGTTCTTC. The rearrangement links TRBV25-1 to TRBJ2-1; 8 nucleotides match TRBD2. The CDR3 contains 14 residues. Germline trimming cut 3 bases from V and 7 bases from J; bases unmatched to any gene: 5. Germline CDR1 is MGHDK and CDR2 is SYGVNS. The full variable domain, rest sourced from reference TRBV25-1 and TRBJ2-1, is EADIYQTPRYLVIGTGKKITLECSQTMGHDKMYWYQQDPGMELHLIHYSYGVNSTEKGDLSSESTVSRIRTEHFPLTLESARPSHTSQYLCASSDPPSGNEQFFGPGTRLTVL.

This clonotype was observed at least ten times. For the CDR3, the DNA is TGTGCCAGCAGTTTATTGTTCCGGCGGGGGAGCACCGGGGAGCTGTTTTTT. Translating gives CASSLLFRRGSTGELFF. This chain uses TRBV27 with TRBJ2-2; TRBD2 matches 7 bases. Germline CDR1 and CDR2: MNHEY and SMNVEV (reference sequence). The CDR3 is made up of 17 amino acids. The J segment lost 4 bases and the V segment lost 1 base, leaving 9 bases of the junction unmatched.

The chain has TRBV27 and TRBJ1-1; D may be TRBD1 (5 bases). This CDR3 contains 13 residues. Between the trimmed V and J ends, which lost 1 base and 4 bases, there was a span of 7 bases. Germline V gene sequence: CDR1 MNHEY, CDR2 SMNVEV (reference sequence). CDR3 nucleotides: TGTGCCAGCAGTTTATTCAGGGCCACTGAAGCTTTCTTT. The encoded protein is CASSLFRATEAFF.

The rearrangement joins TRBV6-2 or TRBV6-3 to TRBJ2-7, with TRBD2 as a possible D gene (6 bases). The CDR3 is 14 residues long. The germline V gene has CDR1 MNHEY and CDR2 SVGEGT. V dropped 7 bases and J dropped 3 bases, with 16 bases sitting between them. The CDR3 DNA reads TGTGCCAGCATCACCCCTCTCGGGGGCTACGAGCAGTACTTC. Translation: CASITPLGGYEQYF.

This chain uses TRBV19 with TRBJ2-2; TRBD1 might be the D (5 bases). CDR1 is LNHDA, CDR2 SQIVND, per germline (reference sequence). The CDR3 has 15 residues. Trimming cost V 3 bases and J 6 bases, with 14 bases left between them. CDR3 loop: CASSIARVRSGELFF. In DNA form, the CDR3 reads TGTGCCAGTAGTATCGCCAGGGTTCGTTCCGGGGAGCTGTTTTTT.

This clonotype was recorded at least ten times. This chain links TRBV27 with TRBJ1-2; weak D call: TRBD1 (6 bases). The CDR3 covers 14 residues. Germline V gene lookup returns CDR1 MNHEY and CDR2 SMNVEV (reference sequence). The germline V and J ends were trimmed by 6 bases and 6 bases, with 17 bases remaining between them. The chain's CDR3 is CASRLSQGLHGYTF. CDR3 DNA: TGTGCCAGCAGACTGTCACAGGGTTTACATGGCTACACCTTC.

There are a few counts of this clonotype. This rearrangement joins TRBV11-2 to TRBJ2-2; D might be TRBD1 (5 bases). The CDR3 consists of 15 residues. From germline, CDR1 is SGHAT and CDR2 FQNNGV. V was pared by 5 bases and J by 5 bases, with 15 bases between. The CDR3, as DNA: TGTGCCAGCAGCCTAATTGGGGCCTATACCGGGGAGCTGTTTTTT. Translating it yields CASSLIGAYTGELFF.

The gene calls are TRBV6-5 and TRBJ2-7; D is unresolved. The length of the CDR3 is 11 residues. Germline loops: CDR1 MNHEY, CDR2 SVGAGI. V was pared by 5 bases and J by 7 bases, with 9 bases between. CDR3 DNA sequence: TGTGCCAGCAGTCTCGACGCGGAGCAGTACTTC. It yields the protein CASSLDAEQYF.

This clonotype has a handful of counts. The V call is TRBV25-1, the J call TRBJ1-2, with D unclear. This CDR3 is built from 14 residues. CDR1 MGHDK and CDR2 SYGVNS come from the germline V gene. V was trimmed by 1 base and J by 2 bases, leaving 8 bases between them. For the CDR3, the DNA is TGTGCCAGCAGTGAATTTTACAGCAACTATGGCTACACCTTC. Residues: CASSEFYSNYGYTF.

This clonotype was counted only a few times. This chain uses TRBV24-1 with TRBJ2-2, with D possibly matching TRBD2 (6 bases). The CDR3 length is 16 residues. V was clipped by 5 bases and J by 6 bases, with 18 bases between them. Germline loops: CDR1 KGHDR, CDR2 SFDVKD. The CDR3 DNA reads TGTGCCACCAGTGGTGTGAGGGTCGCGGGGCCCGGGGAGCTGTTTTTT. Protein product: CATSGVRVAGPGELFF.

This clonotype was seen at least ten times. V is TRBV7-8 and J is TRBJ1-1; D gene ambiguous. V was pared by 5 bases and J by 0 bases, with 7 bases between. Germline V gene lookup returns CDR1 SGHVS and CDR2 FQNEAQ. The CDR3 loop spans 13 amino acids. CDR3 coding DNA: TGTGCCAGCAGCATTACACTGAACACTGAAGCTTTCTTT. Translation gives CASSITLNTEAFF.

V gene TRBV9 combines with J gene TRBJ1-5; D not certain. The germline CDR1 and CDR2 sequences are SGDLS and YYNGEE. CDR3 length equals 14 residues. Between the trimmed V and J ends, which lost 3 bases and 2 bases, there was a span of 9 bases. The CDR3 nucleotides are TGTGCCAGCAGCGCCTCCGGAGGCAATCAGCCCCAGCATTTT. Translation gives CASSASGGNQPQHF.

The gene calls are TRBV13 and TRBJ1-2, with 9 bases fitting TRBD1. The CDR3 spans 13 residues. Per the germline V gene, CDR1 is PRHDT and CDR2 is FYEKMQ (reference sequence). J was trimmed by 8 bases and V by 6 bases; bases with no gene match: 7. CDR3 region: CASRSQGAYGYTF. In nucleotides, the CDR3 is TGTGCCAGCAGGTCACAGGGGGCGTACGGCTACACCTTC.

In this sample, this clonotype turned up many times. This chain links TRBV20-1 with TRBJ1-2, with D unresolved. Germline lookup yields CDR1 DFQATT and CDR2 SNEGSKA (reference sequence). The CDR3 runs to 12 residues. V was pared by 0 bases and J by 4 bases, with 6 bases between. The CDR3 loop reads CSAREGGYGYTF. The CDR3 nucleotides are TGCAGTGCTAGAGAAGGAGGCTATGGCTACACCTTC.

Many counts were recorded for this clonotype. The genes are TRBV9 and TRBJ2-1, with 11 bases aligning to TRBD2. V shed 3 bases and J 4 bases; nucleotides not matched to a gene: 3. Looked up from germline, CDR1 is SGDLS and CDR2 is YYNGEE. The CDR3 extends over 15 amino acids. The DNA for the CDR3 is TGTGCCAGCAGCGAGACTAGCGGGGTATACAATGAGCAGTTCTTC. It is translated as CASSETSGVYNEQFF.

Remarks on this clonotype: A much larger clone is a single base away; this may be a read error. The gene calls are TRBV3-1 and TRBJ2-3; unclear D gene. V lost 8 bases to trimming and J lost 4 bases, with 7 bases between them. CDR3 length equals 11 residues. CDR1 LGHDT and CDR2 YNNKEL come from the germline V gene (reference sequence). CDR3 nucleotide sequence: TGTGCCAGCCGAGAGGCAGATACGCAGTATTTT. It encodes CASREADTQYF.

The V and J genes are TRBV5-4 and TRBJ2-3; D remains unclear. The CDR3 has 14 amino acids. Trimming removed 0 bases at V and 5 bases at J, with 10 bases between. Germline V gene lookup returns CDR1 SGHNT and CDR2 YYREEE (reference sequence). CDR3 loop: CASSLVLGLDTQYF. The CDR3 DNA reads TGTGCCAGCAGCTTGGTTTTGGGCCTAGATACGCAGTATTTT.

This clonotype has at least ten counts. V usage is TRBV15 and J usage is TRBJ2-7; a weak D match, TRBD1 (5 bases). V lost 0 bases and J 3 bases, leaving 9 bases between the germline ends. Germline V lookup: CDR1 LNHNV, CDR2 YYDKDF (reference sequence). The CDR3 covers 14 residues. The CDR3 loop reads CATSRDSRGYEQYF. The CDR3 bases are TGTGCCACCAGCAGAGATAGTAGGGGCTACGAGCAGTACTTC.

This clonotype was observed many times. The DNA for the CDR3 is TGCGCCAGCAAAGGAGGGGGAACACAAGAGACCCAGTACTTC. Translating gives CASKGGGTQETQYF. The V gene is TRBV5-1, the J gene TRBJ2-5, with D perhaps being TRBD1 or TRBD2 (6 bases each). The germline CDR1 and CDR2 sequences are SGHRS and YFSETQ. V lost 6 bases, J lost 2 bases, and 14 bases lay in between. CDR3 size: 14 residues.

In this sample, this clonotype turned up many times. The chain combines TRBV12-3 or TRBV12-4 with TRBJ1-2; D is unclear. V was trimmed by 5 bases and J by 0 bases, leaving 16 bases between them. The CDR3 is 16 amino acids. The CDR3 loop is CASSPLGGNPNYGYTF. The CDR3 DNA reads as TGTGCCAGCAGTCCATTAGGCGGGAATCCTAACTATGGCTACACCTTC.

This clonotype was seen ten or more times. V and J are TRBV15 and TRBJ2-7; perhaps TRBD1 as D (6 bases). Germline CDR1 LNHNV, CDR2 YYDKDF (reference sequence). Trimming removed 0 bases from V and 5 bases from J, with 11 bases in between. The CDR3 is 14 amino acids. CDR3 protein: CATSREQGVHEQYF. CDR3 DNA sequence: TGTGCCACCAGCAGAGAACAGGGCGTCCACGAGCAGTACTTC.

This clonotype appeared many times. This chain connects TRBV2 to TRBJ2-2; 9 bases agree with TRBD1. Losses at the gene ends were 5 bases for V and 4 bases for J; bases not matched to a gene: 5. The germline CDR1 and CDR2 sequences are SNHLY and FYNNEI. CDR3 length: 15 amino acids. Here the CDR3 reads CASSTRTGATGELFF. The DNA for the CDR3 is TGTGCCAGCAGTACTAGGACAGGGGCCACCGGGGAGCTGTTTTTT.

Only a few counts were recorded for this clonotype. CDR3 DNA sequence: TGTGCCAGTATGGACAGGGGCGGCTATGGCTACACCTTC. This translates into CASMDRGGYGYTF. This chain links TRBV9 with TRBJ1-2, with TRBD1 identical over 9 bases. Losses at the gene ends were 8 bases for V and 4 bases for J; bases not matched to a gene: 6. The CDR3 contains 13 residues. Per germline, CDR1 SGDLS and CDR2 YYNGEE.

This clonotype appeared many times. CDR3 protein: CSASDEQGAYEQYF. CDR3 nucleotide sequence: TGCAGTGCTAGTGATGAGCAGGGGGCTTACGAGCAGTACTTC. The gene calls are TRBV20-1 and TRBJ2-7; 8 positions agree with TRBD1. The ends lost 3 bases at V and 4 bases at J; junction bases unmatched: 8. The CDR3 extends over 14 amino acids. In germline, CDR1 is DFQATT, CDR2 SNEGSKA (reference sequence).